A selection of T cell receptor beta chains follows, all from one sample in a study of CD8+CD57+ T cells in acquired aplastic anemia. TCRdb independently ran MiXCR on the reads; one entry per CDR3 protein. The sample shows more than 150,000 distinct CDR3 sequences, 48% of them seen only once. Sample: sorted CD4+, CD8+, or CD8+CD57+ T cells (not recorded which) from PBMCs. Receptor source: a human donor with aplastic anemia. Each CDR3 is given with its conserved first and last residue. D genes are given only for firm matches. The listing skips clone size in some rows; elsewhere it reads once, few, many or a size class.

j_gene,d_gene,abundance,v_gene,CDR3nt,CDR3aa
TRBJ1-1,-,-,TRBV20-1,TGCAGTGCTAGATTTATCCCTGAAGCTTTCTTT,CSARFIPEAFF
TRBJ2-7,-,-,TRBV10-3,TGTGCCATCAGTGAGTCGGTAGGGGGAGAGCAGTACTTC,CAISESVGGEQYF
TRBJ1-4,-,many,TRBV9,TGTGCCAGCAGCGTAGGTCTAAGTGGGGCGGTCAACGAAAAACTGTTTTTT,CASSVGLSGAVNEKLFF
TRBJ1-1,-,-,TRBV20-1,TGCAGTTCGCATCTGAACACTGAAGCTTTCTTT,CSSHLNTEAFF
TRBJ1-1,-,few,TRBV7-9,TGTGCCAGCAGCTTCGGGGTAATGACTGAAGCTTTCTTT,CASSFGVMTEAFF
TRBJ1-3,TRBD1,-,TRBV24-1,TGTGCCACCAGTGATGAAGGGGGCCACTCTGGAAACACCATATATTTT,CATSDEGGHSGNTIYF
TRBJ2-5,-,few,TRBV19,TGTGCCAGTAGTATACAGGGGACGGAGACCCAGTACTTC,CASSIQGTETQYF
TRBJ1-1,-,few,TRBV29-1,TGCAGTTTAGGTCCCACTGAAGCTTTCTTT,CSLGPTEAFF
TRBJ2-1,TRBD2,many,TRBV20-1,TGCAGTGCTAAGAGGATGCGGGAGGGCCCTGAGCAGTTCTTC,CSAKRMREGPEQFF
TRBJ1-5,-,few,TRBV10-2,TGCGCCAGCAGTGAGGACCCTACTCATCAGCCCCAGCATTTT,CASSEDPTHQPQHF
TRBJ1-2,-,few,TRBV19,TGTGCCAGTAGTATACAGAATGGCTACACCTTC,CASSIQNGYTF
TRBJ2-1,-,-,TRBV20-1,TGCAGTGCTAGACTCATTGGACGTTACAATGAGCAGTTCTTC,CSARLIGRYNEQFF
TRBJ1-4,TRBD1,few,TRBV25-1,TGTGCCAGCAGTGACCGGACAGGGCTTAATGAAAAACTGTTTTTT,CASSDRTGLNEKLFF
TRBJ2-3,TRBD1,-,TRBV7-3,TGTGCCAGCAGCCGGGACAGGAGCACAGATACGCAGTATTTT,CASSRDRSTDTQYF